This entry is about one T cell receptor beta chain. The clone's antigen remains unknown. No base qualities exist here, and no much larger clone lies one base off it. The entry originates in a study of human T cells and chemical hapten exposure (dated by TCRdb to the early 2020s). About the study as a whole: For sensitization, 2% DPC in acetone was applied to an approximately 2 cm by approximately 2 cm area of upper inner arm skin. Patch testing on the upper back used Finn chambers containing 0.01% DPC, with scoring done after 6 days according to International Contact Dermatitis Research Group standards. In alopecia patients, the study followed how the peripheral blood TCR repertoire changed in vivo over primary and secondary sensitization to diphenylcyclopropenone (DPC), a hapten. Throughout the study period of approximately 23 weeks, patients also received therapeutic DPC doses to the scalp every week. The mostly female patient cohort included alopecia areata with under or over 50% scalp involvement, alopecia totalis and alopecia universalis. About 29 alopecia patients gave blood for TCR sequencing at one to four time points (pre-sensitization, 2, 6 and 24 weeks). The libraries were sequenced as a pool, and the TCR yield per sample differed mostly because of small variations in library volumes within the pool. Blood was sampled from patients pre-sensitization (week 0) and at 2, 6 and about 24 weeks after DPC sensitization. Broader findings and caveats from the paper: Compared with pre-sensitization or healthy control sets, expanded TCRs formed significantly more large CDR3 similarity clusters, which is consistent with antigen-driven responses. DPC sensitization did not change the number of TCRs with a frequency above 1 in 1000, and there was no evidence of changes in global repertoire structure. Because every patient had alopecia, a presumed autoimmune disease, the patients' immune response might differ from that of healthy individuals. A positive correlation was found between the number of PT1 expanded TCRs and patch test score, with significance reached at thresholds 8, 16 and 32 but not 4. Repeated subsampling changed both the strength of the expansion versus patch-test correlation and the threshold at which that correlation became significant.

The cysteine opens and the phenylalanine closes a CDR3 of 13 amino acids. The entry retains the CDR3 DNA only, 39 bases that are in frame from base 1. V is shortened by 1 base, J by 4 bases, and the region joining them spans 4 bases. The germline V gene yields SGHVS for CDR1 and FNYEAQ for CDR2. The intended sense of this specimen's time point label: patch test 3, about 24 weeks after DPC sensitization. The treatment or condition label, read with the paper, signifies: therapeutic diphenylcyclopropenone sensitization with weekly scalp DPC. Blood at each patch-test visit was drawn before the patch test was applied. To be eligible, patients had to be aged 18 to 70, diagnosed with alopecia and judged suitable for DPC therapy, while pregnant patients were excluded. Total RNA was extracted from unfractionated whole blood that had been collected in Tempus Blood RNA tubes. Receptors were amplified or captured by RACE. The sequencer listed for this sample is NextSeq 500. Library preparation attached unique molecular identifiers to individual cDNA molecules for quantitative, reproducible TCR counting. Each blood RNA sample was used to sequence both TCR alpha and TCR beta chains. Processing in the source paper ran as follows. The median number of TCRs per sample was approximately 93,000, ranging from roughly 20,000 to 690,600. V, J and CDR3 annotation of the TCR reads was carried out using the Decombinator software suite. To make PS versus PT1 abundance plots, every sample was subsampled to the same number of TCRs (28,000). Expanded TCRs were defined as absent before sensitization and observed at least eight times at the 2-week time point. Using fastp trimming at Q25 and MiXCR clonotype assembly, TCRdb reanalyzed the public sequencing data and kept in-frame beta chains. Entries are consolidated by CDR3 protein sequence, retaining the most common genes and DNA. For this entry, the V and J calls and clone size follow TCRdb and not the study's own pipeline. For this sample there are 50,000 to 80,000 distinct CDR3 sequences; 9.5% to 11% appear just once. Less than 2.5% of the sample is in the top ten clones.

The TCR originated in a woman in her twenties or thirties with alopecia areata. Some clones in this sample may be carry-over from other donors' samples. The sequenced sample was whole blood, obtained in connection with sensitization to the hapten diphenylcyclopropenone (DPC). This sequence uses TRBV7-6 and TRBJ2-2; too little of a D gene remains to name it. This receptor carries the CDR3 CASSLGGTGELFF. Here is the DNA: TGTGCCAGCAGCTTAGGTGGCACCGGGGAGCTGTTTTTT.